The 14 T cell receptor beta chains in this list originate from one sample, sequenced in a study of CD8 T cells in Susac syndrome (dated by TCRdb to the late 2010s). The library was built by means of the immunoSEQ multiplex PCR assay. RNA was extracted using the RNeasy kit, and roughly 0.45 to 1 microgram was reverse transcribed with random hexamers. TCRdb trimmed the raw reads at Q25, called clones with MiXCR and kept productive beta chains. When rows share a CDR3 protein, they turn into one entry using the most common DNA and genes. This sample has roughly 200,000 distinct CDR3 sequences in its table, and approximately 95% of those were observed once. Approximately 0.08% of the sample comes from the top ten. The specimen was CD4+ T cells from PBMCs. The receptors come from a human donor with multiple sclerosis.

The V call is TRBV18, the J call TRBJ2-2; D unresolved. Germline V CDR1 and CDR2: KGHSH, LQKENI. Trimming removed 1 base at V and 5 bases at J, with 11 bases between. The CDR3 extends over 15 amino acids. The CDR3: CASSPRQAATGELFF. In DNA, the CDR3 is TGTGCCAGCTCACCACGTCAGGCAGCGACCGGGGAGCTGTTTTTT.

This clonotype came up a few times. The rearrangement uses TRBV20-1 and TRBJ2-7; D may be TRBD2 (5 bases). The germline V gene has CDR1 DFQATT and CDR2 SNEGSKA (reference sequence). Trimming shortened V by 5 bases and J by 6 bases, and 11 bases separated the two germline ends. CDR3 size: 11 residues. The CDR3 sequence is CSAPSGVEQYF. The DNA for the CDR3 is TGCAGTGCTCCGTCCGGGGTCGAGCAGTACTTC.

The chain joins TRBV5-5 to TRBJ2-7; no firm D call. The ends were cut back, 4 bases at V and 2 bases at J, with 10 bases in the middle. Looked up from germline, CDR1 is SGHKS and CDR2 is YYEKEE (reference sequence). The CDR3 covers 13 residues. The CDR3 region is CASSQPETYEQYF. The CDR3 coding sequence is TGTGCCAGCAGCCAACCGGAGACCTACGAGCAGTACTTC.

The CDR3 sequence: CASSQATGKQETQYF. The DNA of the CDR3 is TGTGCCAGCAGCCAAGCGACAGGAAAACAAGAGACCCAGTACTTC. V is TRBV3-1 and J is TRBJ2-5; maybe TRBD1 (6 bases). This CDR3 has 15 residues. The V and J ends lost 1 base and 2 bases respectively, with 11 bases between them. Germline V gene sequence: CDR1 LGHDT, CDR2 YNNKEL (reference sequence).

This clonotype occurred a few times. The chain is built from TRBV29-1 and TRBJ1-2; a weak D match, TRBD1 (6 bases). V was trimmed by 4 bases and J by 4 bases, leaving 10 bases between them. Germline CDR1 and CDR2: SQVTM and ANQGSEA. This CDR3 is 12 amino acids long. CDR3 DNA sequence: TGCAGCGTTGTCACAGGGACCTATGGCTACACCTTC. Residues: CSVVTGTYGYTF. Supplemented by reference TRBV29-1 and TRBJ1-2, the full variable domain reads SAVISQKPSRDICQRGTSLTIQCQVDSQVTMMFWYRQQPGQSLTLIATANQGSEATYESGFVIDKFPISRPNLTFSTLTVSNMSPEDSSIYLCSVVTGTYGYTFGSGTRLTVV.

In DNA form, the CDR3 reads TGCAGTGCTCAATCCGGAAGGGGACATCCCTACGAGCAGTACTTC. Translating gives CSAQSGRGHPYEQYF. This chain uses TRBV20-1 with TRBJ2-7; D is possibly TRBD1 (6 bases). The CDR3 has 15 amino acids. Trimming shortened V by 5 bases and J by 2 bases, and 19 bases separated the two germline ends. Germline V gene lookup returns CDR1 DFQATT and CDR2 SNEGSKA (reference sequence).

CDR3 protein: CASSIGESSYNEQFF. The CDR3 DNA sequence: TGTGCCAGTAGTATAGGGGAAAGCTCCTACAATGAGCAGTTCTTC. The chain uses TRBV19 and TRBJ2-1; D unresolved. The CDR3 totals 15 residues. The V end was cut by 1 base, the J end by 0 bases, with 7 bases between. CDR1 LNHDA and CDR2 SQIVND come from the germline V gene (reference sequence).

This clonotype was counted once. This rearrangement joins TRBV29-1 to TRBJ2-7; 9 bases are shared with TRBD1. The CDR3 runs to 13 residues. Unmatched junction bases numbered 9, after V lost 3 bases and J lost 9 bases. CDR1 is SQVTM and CDR2 is ANQGSEA in the germline V gene. This chain's CDR3 is CSVERGQGKAQYF. The CDR3 nucleotides are TGCAGCGTTGAGAGAGGACAGGGGAAGGCGCAGTACTTC.

V usage is TRBV24-1 and J usage is TRBJ2-3; weak D call: TRBD1 (5 bases). Trimming took off 5 bases at V and 6 bases at J, with 5 bases between the two ends. The CDR3 consists of 11 residues. Germline V CDR1 and CDR2: KGHDR, SFDVKD. The CDR3 region is CATSAGDTQYF. In DNA, the CDR3 is TGTGCCACCAGTGCAGGGGATACGCAGTATTTT.

V and J are TRBV20-1 and TRBJ1-1, with D perhaps matching TRBD1 (6 bases). Germline V gene data show CDR1 as DFQATT and CDR2 as SNEGSKA (reference sequence). Trimming shortened V by 6 bases and J by 5 bases, and 13 bases separated the two germline ends. The CDR3 covers 12 residues. DNA of the CDR3: TGCAGTGCGCCGACAGGAGGGACTGAAGCTTTCTTT. As protein: CSAPTGGTEAFF.

The V call is TRBV10-3, the J call TRBJ2-7, with TRBD1 identical over 10 bases. The germline CDR1 and CDR2 sequences are ENHRY and SYGVKD. The CDR3 is 12 amino acids. V dropped 10 bases and J dropped 6; count of bases not matched to a gene: 6. CDR3 nucleotides: TGTGCCACGGGGACAGGGGAGGCCGAGCAGTACGTC. Protein sequence: CATGTGEAEQYV.

The V gene is TRBV30, the J gene TRBJ2-1; D remains ambiguous. Germline V lookup: CDR1 GTSNPN, CDR2 SVGIG (reference sequence). V lost 1 base and J 15 bases, leaving 19 bases between the germline ends. The CDR3 covers 13 residues. The CDR3 nucleotides are TGTGCCTGGAGTGCTGGTGGATCCTCGGGCGGGTTCTTC. Translated: CAWSAGGSSGGFF. Supplemented by reference TRBV30 and TRBJ2-1, the full variable domain reads SQTIHQWPATLVQPVGSPLSLECTVEGTSNPNLYWYRQAAGRGLQLLFYSVGIGQISSEVPQNLSASRPQDRQFILSSKKLLLSDSGFYLCAWSAGGSSGGFFGPGTRLTVL.

V gene TRBV20-1 combines with J gene TRBJ2-3; 12 nucleotides agree with TRBD2. The CDR3 consists of 17 residues. V gave up 6 bases and J gave up 0 bases; unmatched junction bases: 10. CDR1 DFQATT and CDR2 SNEGSKA come from the germline V gene (reference sequence). CDR3 residues: CSATGTSGLSSTDTQYF. CDR3 nucleotide sequence: TGCAGTGCCACCGGGACTAGCGGGTTATCTAGCACAGATACGCAGTATTTT.

The rearrangement uses TRBV29-1 and TRBJ2-5, with a possible D match to TRBD2 (5 bases). Germline V CDR1 and CDR2: SQVTM, ANQGSEA. The CDR3 loop spans 11 amino acids. V lost 1 base and J lost 8, with 8 bases in between. This CDR3 reads CSVEGAATQYF. Here the CDR3 DNA reads TGCAGCGTTGAAGGAGCGGCCACCCAGTACTTC.